This is a list of T cell receptor beta chains from one sample in a study of cytomegalovirus exposure and HLA in healthy donors. TCRdb's table, derived via immunoSEQ multiplex PCR, lists solely in-frame clones and lacks some. The sample contains tens of thousands of clones, approximately 69% of which appear only once. Sequenced: PBMCs. Receptors originate from a boy between 10 and 17 years old in good health and CMV-seropositive. Each CDR3 is given with its conserved first and last residue. D genes are given only for firm matches. The listing skips clone size in some rows; elsewhere it reads once, few, many or a size class.

j_gene	abundance	v_gene	len	d_gene	CDR3aa	CDR3nt
TRBJ2-1	-	TRBV19	18	TRBD2	CASRKGLAGPTGRDEQFF	TGTGCCAGTAGGAAAGGACTAGCGGGACCCACAGGTAGGGATGAGCAGTTCTTC
TRBJ2-5	-	TRBV7-6	15	TRBD2	CASSQLLAGQETQYF	TGTGCCAGCAGCCAATTACTAGCGGGGCAAGAGACCCAGTACTTC
TRBJ1-5	-	TRBV2	15	-	CASTKVPGVDQPQHF	TGTGCCAGCACCAAGGTTCCGGGGGTGGATCAGCCCCAGCATTTT
TRBJ2-1	many	TRBV7-9	12	-	CASLLHYNEQFF	TGTGCCAGCTTATTACACTACAATGAGCAGTTCTTC
TRBJ2-3	-	TRBV9	12	-	CASSTNYYTQYF	TGTGCCAGCAGCACCAACTACTATACGCAGTATTTT
TRBJ2-7	few	TRBV7-2	15	TRBD2	CASSHAGTTHYEQYF	TGTGCCAGCAGCCATGCCGGGACTACACACTACGAGCAGTACTTC
TRBJ2-7	-	TRBV6-5	14	-	CASRRTGVIPEQYF	TGTGCCAGCCGCCGGACGGGAGTAATCCCCGAGCAGTACTTC
TRBJ2-7	-	TRBV14	18	-	CASSQEVTSTLSSYEQYF	TGTGCCAGCAGCCAAGAAGTAACTTCAACTCTTAGCTCCTACGAGCAGTACTTC
TRBJ2-7	-	TRBV5-5	15	TRBD1	CASSSGTVNPYEQYF	TGTGCCAGCAGCTCGGGGACAGTGAACCCCTACGAGCAGTACTTC
TRBJ1-2	-	TRBV5-1	17	-	CASSLTGSDGANYGYTF	TGCGCCAGCAGCTTAACAGGATCGGACGGAGCTAACTATGGCTACACCTTC
TRBJ2-7	-	TRBV30	16	-	CAWSRRQAGFSYEQYF	TGTGCCTGGAGCCGCCGCCAGGCGGGGTTTTCCTACGAGCAGTACTTC
TRBJ1-1	-	TRBV4-1	12	-	CASSLGRGEAFF	TGCGCCAGCAGCCTTGGGCGGGGGGAAGCTTTCTTT
TRBJ1-5	-	TRBV18	13	-	CASSPGGGQPQHF	TGTGCCAGCTCACCAGGGGGCGGTCAGCCCCAGCATTTT
TRBJ2-7	-	TRBV5-8	15	TRBD2	CASSLSAGGPYEQYF	TGTGCCAGCAGCTTGTCAGCGGGGGGTCCCTACGAGCAGTACTTC
TRBJ2-3	-	TRBV5-1	14	TRBD2	CASSSEPGGVTQYF	TGCGCCAGCAGCTCCGAACCGGGGGGAGTTACGCAGTATTTT
TRBJ1-2	few	TRBV29-1	11	-	CSASGNYGYTF	TGCAGCGCCTCAGGGAACTATGGCTACACCTTC
TRBJ2-1	-	TRBV5-6	16	TRBD1	CASSLAPGQVYNEQFF	TGTGCCAGCAGCTTGGCCCCGGGACAGGTCTACAATGAGCAGTTCTTC
TRBJ2-3	few	TRBV5-1	14	TRBD2	CASSGGGYTDTQYF	TGCGCCAGCAGTGGCGGGGGTTACACAGATACGCAGTATTTT
TRBJ1-6	few	TRBV4-1	15	-	CASSQDEVDSSPLHF	TGCGCCAGCAGCCAAGATGAGGTTGACAGTTCACCCCTCCACTTT
TRBJ1-2	-	TRBV6-5	15	-	CASSYSGVPGYGYTF	TGTGCCAGCAGTTACTCAGGGGTACCGGGCTATGGCTACACCTTC
TRBJ1-5	-	TRBV6-1	13	-	CASSEETTRPQNF	TGTGCCAGCAGTGAAGAGACAACTCGGCCCCAGAATTTT
TRBJ2-2	-	TRBV30	16	-	CAWSARGGGFTGELFF	TGTGCCTGGAGCGCCCGGGGCGGGGGCTTCACCGGGGAGCTGTTTTTT
TRBJ1-2	few	TRBV7-6	12	-	CASSLEGYGYTF	TGTGCCAGCAGCTTAGAGGGGTATGGCTACACCTTC
TRBJ2-2	-	TRBV30	14	TRBD2	CAWKREGGTGELFF	TGTGCCTGGAAGCGGGAGGGAGGCACCGGGGAGCTGTTTTTT
TRBJ1-2	-	TRBV5-1	15	TRBD1	CASSQMTGFEDGYTF	TGCGCCAGCAGCCAGATGACAGGGTTCGAGGATGGCTACACCTTC
TRBJ2-5	-	TRBV5-1	17	-	CASSLRPAGLEKETQYF	TGCGCCAGCAGCTTAAGGCCGGCGGGCCTGGAAAAAGAGACCCAGTACTTC
TRBJ2-7	-	TRBV5-1	14	TRBD1	CASSPRDRAGEQYF	TGCGCCAGCAGCCCCCGGGACAGGGCTGGCGAGCAGTACTTC
TRBJ2-7	-	TRBV29-1	14	-	CSVAIADNSYEQYF	TGCAGCGTCGCGATTGCGGACAACTCCTACGAGCAGTACTTC
TRBJ1-1	-	TRBV30	15	TRBD1	CAWMLRDRWNTEAFF	TGTGCCTGGATGTTACGGGACAGGTGGAACACTGAAGCTTTCTTT
TRBJ2-7	-	TRBV11-3	18	TRBD1	CASSRQTNPGQGVDEQYF	TGTGCCAGCAGCCGACAAACAAACCCGGGACAGGGTGTCGACGAGCAGTACTTC
TRBJ2-6	few	TRBV9	16	-	CASSVGASSRANVLTF	TGTGCCAGCAGCGTAGGGGCGAGCTCTCGGGCCAACGTCCTGACTTTC
TRBJ2-3	-	TRBV5-1	16	-	CASSLAGIGVTDTQYF	TGCGCCAGCAGCTTGGCCGGTATAGGGGTGACAGATACGCAGTATTTT
TRBJ2-3	once	TRBV4-3	15	TRBD2	CASSQGLAGTDTQYF	TGCGCCAGCAGCCAAGGACTAGCGGGCACAGATACGCAGTATTTT
TRBJ2-7	-	TRBV6-5	13	-	CASSLHRAQEQYF	TGTGCCAGCAGTCTGCACAGGGCCCAGGAGCAGTACTTC
TRBJ1-1	few	TRBV5-1	13	-	CASSLAGNTEAFF	TGCGCCAGCAGCTTAGCGGGAAACACTGAAGCTTTCTTT
TRBJ2-1	-	TRBV25-1	18	-	CASSELAGELSSYNEQFF	TGTGCCAGCAGTGAATTAGCCGGGGAGCTCAGCTCCTACAATGAGCAGTTCTTC
TRBJ1-1	few	TRBV19	16	-	CASSIVPTVMNTEAFF	TGTGCCAGTAGTATAGTACCGACAGTCATGAACACTGAAGCTTTCTTT
TRBJ2-3	-	TRBV7-6	13	-	CASSAFSTDTQYF	TGTGCCAGCAGCGCGTTTAGCACAGATACGCAGTATTTT
TRBJ2-3	-	TRBV27	14	TRBD1	CASRVTGGTDTQYF	TGTGCCAGCAGGGTGACAGGGGGCACAGATACGCAGTATTTT
TRBJ2-1	few	TRBV5-4	15	-	CASSLESRIFSEQFF	TGTGCCAGCAGCTTGGAGTCTAGGATTTTCAGTGAGCAGTTCTTC
TRBJ2-7	-	TRBV5-1	14	-	CASSDTGGSYEQYF	TGCGCCAGCAGCGATACCGGGGGTTCCTACGAGCAGTACTTC
TRBJ1-1	few	TRBV7-9	15	TRBD1	CASTSGDRLNTEAFF	TGTGCCAGCACCTCGGGGGACAGGTTGAACACTGAAGCTTTCTTT
TRBJ2-2	once	TRBV4-1	18	TRBD1	CASSQDQGAGGYAGELFF	TGCGCCAGCAGCCAAGATCAGGGGGCAGGGGGCTACGCCGGGGAGCTGTTTTTT
TRBJ2-7	-	TRBV5-1	15	-	CASSLVGYGGNEQYF	TGCGCCAGCAGCTTGGTAGGGTATGGGGGGAACGAGCAGTACTTC
TRBJ2-7	-	TRBV2	15	TRBD1	CASRVGGQGLNEQYF	TGTGCCAGCAGGGTTGGGGGACAGGGGCTAAACGAGCAGTACTTC